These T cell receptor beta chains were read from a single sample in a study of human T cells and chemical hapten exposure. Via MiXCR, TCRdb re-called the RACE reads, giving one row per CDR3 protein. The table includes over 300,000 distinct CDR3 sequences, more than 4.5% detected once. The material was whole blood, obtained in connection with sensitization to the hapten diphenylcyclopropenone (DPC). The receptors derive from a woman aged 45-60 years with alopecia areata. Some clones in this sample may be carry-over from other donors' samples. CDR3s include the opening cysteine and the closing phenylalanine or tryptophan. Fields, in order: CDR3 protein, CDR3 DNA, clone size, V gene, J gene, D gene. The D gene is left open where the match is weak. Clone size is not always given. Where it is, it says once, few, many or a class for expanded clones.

cdr3_aa: CASSRTGLAGTDTQYF
cdr3_nt: TGTGCCAGCAGCCGAACGGGACTAGCGGGGACAGATACGCAGTATTTT
clone_size: many
v_call: TRBV3-1
j_call: TRBJ2-3
d_call: TRBD2

cdr3_aa: CASSQDPRHPVEFF
cdr3_nt: TGTGCCAGCAGCCAAGATCCCCGGCACCCTGTGGAGTTCTTC
clone_size: .
v_call: TRBV3-1
j_call: TRBJ2-1
d_call: .

cdr3_aa: CSVGGDWGYTF
cdr3_nt: TGCAGCGTTGGAGGGGATTGGGGCTACACCTTC
clone_size: few
v_call: TRBV29-1
j_call: TRBJ1-2
d_call: .

cdr3_aa: CASSLWTGDEQFF
cdr3_nt: TGTGCCAGCAGCCTTTGGACAGGGGATGAGCAGTTCTTC
clone_size: many
v_call: TRBV7-9
j_call: TRBJ2-1
d_call: TRBD1

cdr3_aa: CASSQAGTDYEQYF
cdr3_nt: TGTGCCAGCAGCCAAGCTGGGACTGACTACGAGCAGTACTTC
clone_size: .
v_call: TRBV4-2
j_call: TRBJ2-7
d_call: .

cdr3_aa: CASSIDRSNQPQHF
cdr3_nt: TGCGCCAGCAGTATTGACAGGAGCAATCAGCCCCAGCATTTT
clone_size: many
v_call: TRBV10-1
j_call: TRBJ1-5
d_call: .

cdr3_aa: CASSFLTAMNTEAFF
cdr3_nt: TGTGCCAGCAGCTTTCTGACAGCCATGAACACTGAAGCTTTCTTT
clone_size: .
v_call: TRBV7-9
j_call: TRBJ1-1
d_call: .

cdr3_aa: CSARASPYEQYF
cdr3_nt: TGCAGTGCTAGAGCTTCCCCCTACGAGCAGTACTTC
clone_size: .
v_call: TRBV20-1
j_call: TRBJ2-7
d_call: .

cdr3_aa: CASSSRLRNTEAFF
cdr3_nt: TGTGCCAGCAGCTCCCGACTTCGAAACACTGAAGCTTTCTTT
clone_size: .
v_call: TRBV13
j_call: TRBJ1-1
d_call: .

cdr3_aa: CASSEAGWRETQYF
cdr3_nt: TGTGCCAGCAGTGAAGCCGGATGGAGGGAGACCCAGTACTTC
clone_size: .
v_call: TRBV6-1
j_call: TRBJ2-5
d_call: .

cdr3_aa: CASSRGGDANYGYTF
cdr3_nt: TGTGCCAGCAGCCGAGGGGGGGATGCTAACTATGGCTACACCTTC
clone_size: few
v_call: TRBV5-4
j_call: TRBJ1-2
d_call: .

cdr3_aa: CASRGGQGLINNQPQHF
cdr3_nt: TGTGCCAGCAGGGGGGGACAGGGCCTTATTAACAATCAGCCCCAGCATTTT
clone_size: many
v_call: TRBV12-3/TRBV12-4
j_call: TRBJ1-5
d_call: TRBD1

cdr3_aa: CASGTGSSYNEQFF
cdr3_nt: TGTGCCAGCGGGACAGGGTCCTCCTACAATGAGCAGTTCTTC
clone_size: many
v_call: TRBV9
j_call: TRBJ2-1
d_call: TRBD1

cdr3_aa: CASSLLGERQPQHF
cdr3_nt: TGTGCCAGCAGCTTACTAGGGGAGAGACAGCCCCAGCATTTT
clone_size: many
v_call: TRBV7-9
j_call: TRBJ1-5
d_call: .

cdr3_aa: CSVARDGYYNEQFF
cdr3_nt: TGCAGCGTGGCTCGGGACGGCTACTACAATGAGCAGTTCTTC
clone_size: many
v_call: TRBV29-1
j_call: TRBJ2-1
d_call: .

cdr3_aa: CASSVEGTSTDTQYF
cdr3_nt: TGTGCCAGCAGCGTAGAGGGAACTAGCACAGATACGCAGTATTTT
clone_size: few
v_call: TRBV9
j_call: TRBJ2-3
d_call: .

cdr3_aa: CSVVSGANTEAFF
cdr3_nt: TGCAGCGTTGTATCGGGAGCGAACACTGAAGCTTTCTTT
clone_size: few
v_call: TRBV29-1
j_call: TRBJ1-1
d_call: .

cdr3_aa: CASSLRTGSSGANVLTF
cdr3_nt: TGTGCCAGCAGCTTGAGGACAGGGAGCTCTGGGGCCAACGTCCTGACTTTC
clone_size: .
v_call: TRBV5-4
j_call: TRBJ2-6
d_call: TRBD1

cdr3_aa: CASSLFPGQRRSEAFF
cdr3_nt: TGTGCCAGCAGTTTATTCCCGGGGCAGCGAAGGTCTGAAGCTTTCTTT
clone_size: .
v_call: TRBV27
j_call: TRBJ1-1
d_call: .

cdr3_aa: CATSDLQGNTGELFF
cdr3_nt: TGTGCCACCAGTGATTTGCAGGGGAACACCGGGGAGCTGTTTTTT
clone_size: many
v_call: TRBV24-1
j_call: TRBJ2-2
d_call: .

cdr3_aa: CSATSGLDTQYF
cdr3_nt: TGCAGCGCGACTAGCGGATTAGATACGCAGTATTTT
clone_size: few
v_call: TRBV29-1
j_call: TRBJ2-3
d_call: TRBD2

cdr3_aa: CASSHDGQGGTEAFF
cdr3_nt: TGCGCCAGCAGCCATGATGGACAGGGGGGAACTGAAGCTTTCTTT
clone_size: .
v_call: TRBV4-3
j_call: TRBJ1-1
d_call: TRBD1

cdr3_aa: CASRSTSVSYNEQFF
cdr3_nt: TGTGCCAGCCGATCGACTAGCGTCTCCTACAATGAGCAGTTCTTC
clone_size: many
v_call: TRBV6-2/TRBV6-3
j_call: TRBJ2-1
d_call: TRBD2

cdr3_aa: CASSDSNTDTQYF
cdr3_nt: TGTGCCAGCAGTGACTCCAACACAGATACGCAGTATTTT
clone_size: many
v_call: TRBV6-4
j_call: TRBJ2-3
d_call: .

cdr3_aa: CASTTGSEGEQYF
cdr3_nt: TGTGCCAGCACCACAGGGTCGGAAGGCGAGCAGTACTTC
clone_size: many
v_call: TRBV9
j_call: TRBJ2-7
d_call: .

cdr3_aa: CASSPGTGGEQYF
cdr3_nt: TGTGCCAGCAGCCCCGGGACAGGAGGCGAGCAGTACTTC
clone_size: many
v_call: TRBV12-3/TRBV12-4
j_call: TRBJ2-7
d_call: TRBD1

cdr3_aa: CASSLSAGVSYEQYF
cdr3_nt: TGTGCCAGCAGCTTGTCAGCGGGGGTATCCTACGAGCAGTACTTC
clone_size: .
v_call: TRBV7-9
j_call: TRBJ2-7
d_call: TRBD2

cdr3_aa: CASSPYQRGYGYTF
cdr3_nt: TGTGCCAGCAGCCCTTATCAACGGGGATATGGCTACACCTTC
clone_size: .
v_call: TRBV3-1
j_call: TRBJ1-2
d_call: .

cdr3_aa: CASSQDRQPGEQFF
cdr3_nt: TGTGCCAGCAGCCAAGACCGGCAGCCCGGGGAGCAGTTCTTC
clone_size: many
v_call: TRBV4-2
j_call: TRBJ2-1
d_call: .

cdr3_aa: CASSVADYGYTF
cdr3_nt: TGTGCCAGCAGCGTAGCTGACTATGGCTACACCTTC
clone_size: many
v_call: TRBV9
j_call: TRBJ1-2
d_call: .

cdr3_aa: CASSPNRGSGRAEDTQYF
cdr3_nt: TGTGCCAGCAGCCCCAATAGGGGGAGCGGGAGGGCGGAAGATACGCAGTATTTT
clone_size: many
v_call: TRBV4-2
j_call: TRBJ2-3
d_call: TRBD2

cdr3_aa: CSASSNYEQYF
cdr3_nt: TGCAGTGCTAGTTCAAACTACGAGCAGTACTTC
clone_size: many
v_call: TRBV20-1
j_call: TRBJ2-7
d_call: .

cdr3_aa: CASSPEAGPSTDTQYF
cdr3_nt: TGTGCCAGCAGCCCCGAAGCGGGTCCTAGCACAGATACGCAGTATTTT
clone_size: many
v_call: TRBV9
j_call: TRBJ2-3
d_call: .